This paragraph reports one T cell receptor (beta chain). Preparation of the TCRbeta library was carried out with unique molecular identifiers. A single record per CDR3 protein comes from TCRdb applying MiXCR to the PCR reads. Of hundreds of thousands of distinct CDR3 sequences listed, about 15% are singletons. The data were taken from a study of T-cell reconstitution after alpha-beta-depleted transplantation in children. The CDR3 sequence is 15 residues long. V was shortened by 4 bases and J by 4 bases, with 14 bases between the two germline ends. This clonotype was sampled from a human donor who donated a stem cell graft to a child with acute myeloid leukemia. The sequencing used PBMCs from the stem cell graft donor, collected from the stem cell graft. This sequence joins TRBV12-3 or TRBV12-4 and TRBJ2-1; weak D call: TRBD1 (7 bases). The CDR3 protein is CASSWRGRIYNEQFF. CDR3 DNA sequence: TGTGCCAGCAGTTGGAGGGGGCGGATTTACAATGAGCAGTTCTTC.